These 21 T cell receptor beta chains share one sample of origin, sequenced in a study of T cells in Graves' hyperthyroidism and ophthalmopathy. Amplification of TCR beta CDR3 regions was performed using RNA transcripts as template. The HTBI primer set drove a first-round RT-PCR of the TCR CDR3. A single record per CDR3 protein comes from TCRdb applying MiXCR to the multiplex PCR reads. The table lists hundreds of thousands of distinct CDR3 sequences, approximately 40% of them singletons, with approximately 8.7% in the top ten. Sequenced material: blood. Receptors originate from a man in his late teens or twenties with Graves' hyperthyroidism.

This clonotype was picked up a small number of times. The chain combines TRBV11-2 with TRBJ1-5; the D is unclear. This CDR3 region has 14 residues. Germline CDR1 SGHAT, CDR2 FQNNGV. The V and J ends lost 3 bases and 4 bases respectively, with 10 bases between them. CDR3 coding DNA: TGTGCCAGCAGCTTTGTCCACGCTAATCAGCCCCAGCATTTT. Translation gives CASSFVHANQPQHF.

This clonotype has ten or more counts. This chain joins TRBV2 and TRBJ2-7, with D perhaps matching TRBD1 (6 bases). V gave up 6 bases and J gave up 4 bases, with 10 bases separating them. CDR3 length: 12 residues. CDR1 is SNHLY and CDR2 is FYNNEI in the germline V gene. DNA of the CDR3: TGTGCCAGCAGAGGGGGATATTACGAGCAGTACTTC. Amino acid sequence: CASRGGYYEQYF.

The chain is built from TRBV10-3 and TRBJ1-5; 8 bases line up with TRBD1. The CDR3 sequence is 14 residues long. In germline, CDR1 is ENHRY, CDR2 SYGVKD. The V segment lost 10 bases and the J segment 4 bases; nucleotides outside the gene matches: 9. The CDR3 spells CATGTGYSNQPQHF. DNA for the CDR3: TGTGCCACCGGGACAGGATATAGTAATCAGCCCCAGCATTTT.

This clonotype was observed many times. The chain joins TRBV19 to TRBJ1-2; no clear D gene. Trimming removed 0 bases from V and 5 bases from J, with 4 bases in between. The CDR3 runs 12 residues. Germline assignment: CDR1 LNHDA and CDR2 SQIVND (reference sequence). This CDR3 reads CASSIDRYGYTF. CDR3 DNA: TGTGCCAGTAGTATAGACCGTTATGGCTACACCTTC. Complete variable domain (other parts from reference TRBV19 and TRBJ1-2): DGGITQSPKYLFRKEGQNVTLSCEQNLNHDAMYWYRQDPGQGLRLIYYSQIVNDFQKGDIAEGYSVSREKKESFPLTVTSAQKNPTAFYLCASSIDRYGYTFGSGTRLTVV.

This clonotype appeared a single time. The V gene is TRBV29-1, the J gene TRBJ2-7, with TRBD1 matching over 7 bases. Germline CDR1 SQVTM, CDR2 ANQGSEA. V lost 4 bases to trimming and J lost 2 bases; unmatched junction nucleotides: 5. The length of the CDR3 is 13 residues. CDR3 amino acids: CSVVPDRAYEQYF. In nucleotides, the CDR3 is TGCAGCGTTGTACCAGACAGGGCCTACGAGCAGTACTTC.

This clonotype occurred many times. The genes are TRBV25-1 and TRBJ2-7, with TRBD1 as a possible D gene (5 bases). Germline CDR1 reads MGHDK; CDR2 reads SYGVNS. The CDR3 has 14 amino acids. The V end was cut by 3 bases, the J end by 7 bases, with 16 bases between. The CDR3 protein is CASSDAEGVWEQYF. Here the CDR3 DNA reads TGTGCCAGCAGTGACGCCGAAGGGGTGTGGGAGCAGTACTTC.

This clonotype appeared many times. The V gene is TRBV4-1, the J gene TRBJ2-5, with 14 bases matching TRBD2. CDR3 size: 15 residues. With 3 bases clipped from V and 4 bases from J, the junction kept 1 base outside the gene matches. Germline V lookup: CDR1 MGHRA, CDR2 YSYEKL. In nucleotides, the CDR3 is TGCGCCAGCAGCCAGACTAGCGGGGGGGCAGAGACCCAGTACTTC. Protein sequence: CASSQTSGGAETQYF.

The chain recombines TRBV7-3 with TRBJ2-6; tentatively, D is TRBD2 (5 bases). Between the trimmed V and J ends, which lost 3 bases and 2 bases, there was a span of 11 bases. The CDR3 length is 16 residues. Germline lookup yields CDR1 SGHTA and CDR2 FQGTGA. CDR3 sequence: CASSFGETAGANVLTF. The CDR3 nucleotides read TGTGCCAGCAGCTTCGGGGAAACGGCTGGGGCCAACGTCCTGACTTTC.

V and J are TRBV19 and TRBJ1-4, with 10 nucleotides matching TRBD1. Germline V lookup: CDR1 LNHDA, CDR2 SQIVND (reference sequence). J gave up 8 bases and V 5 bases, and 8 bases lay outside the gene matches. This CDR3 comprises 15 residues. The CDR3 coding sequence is TGTGCCAGTAGTGACCAGACAGGGGGCGAAGAAAAACTGTTTTTT. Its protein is CASSDQTGGEEKLFF.

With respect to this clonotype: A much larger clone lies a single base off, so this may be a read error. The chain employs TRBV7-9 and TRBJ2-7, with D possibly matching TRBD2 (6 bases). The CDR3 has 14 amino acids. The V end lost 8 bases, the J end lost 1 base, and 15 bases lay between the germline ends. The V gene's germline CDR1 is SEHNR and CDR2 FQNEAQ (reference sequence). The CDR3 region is CASGHLADSYEQYF. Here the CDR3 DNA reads TGTGCCAGCGGCCACTTAGCGGATTCCTACGAGCAGTACTTC.

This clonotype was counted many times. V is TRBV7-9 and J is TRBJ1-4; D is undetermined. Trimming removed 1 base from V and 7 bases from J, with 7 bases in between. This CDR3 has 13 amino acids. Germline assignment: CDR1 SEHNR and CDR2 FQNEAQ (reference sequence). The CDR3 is CASSLGHSEKLFF. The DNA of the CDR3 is TGTGCCAGCAGCTTAGGACATAGTGAAAAACTGTTTTTT.

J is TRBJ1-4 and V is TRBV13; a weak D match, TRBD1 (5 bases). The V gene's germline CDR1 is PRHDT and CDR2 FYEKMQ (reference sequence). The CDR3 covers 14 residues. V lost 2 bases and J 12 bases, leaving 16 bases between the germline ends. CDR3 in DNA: TGTGCCAGCAGCTTAAATGGTCAGGGAGAGGAACTGTTTTTT. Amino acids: CASSLNGQGEELFF. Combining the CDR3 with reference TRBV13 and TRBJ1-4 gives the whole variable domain AAGVIQSPRHLIKEKRETATLKCYPIPRHDTVYWYQQGPGQDPQFLISFYEKMQSDKGSIPDRFSAQQFSDYHSELNMSSLELGDSALYFCASSLNGQGEELFFGSGTQLSVL.

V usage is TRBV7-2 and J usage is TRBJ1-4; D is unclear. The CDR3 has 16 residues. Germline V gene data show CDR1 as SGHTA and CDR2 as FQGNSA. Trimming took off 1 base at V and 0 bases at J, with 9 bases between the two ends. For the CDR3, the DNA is TGTGCCAGCAGCTTAGGGCAGGTGGCAACTAATGAAAAACTGTTTTTT. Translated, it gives CASSLGQVATNEKLFF.

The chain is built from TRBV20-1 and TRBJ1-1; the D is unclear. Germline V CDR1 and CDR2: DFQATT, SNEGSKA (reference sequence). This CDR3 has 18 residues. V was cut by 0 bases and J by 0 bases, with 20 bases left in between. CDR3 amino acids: CSAREAVLGVRMNTEAFF. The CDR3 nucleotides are TGCAGTGCTAGAGAGGCAGTTTTGGGAGTTCGGATGAACACTGAAGCTTTCTTT.

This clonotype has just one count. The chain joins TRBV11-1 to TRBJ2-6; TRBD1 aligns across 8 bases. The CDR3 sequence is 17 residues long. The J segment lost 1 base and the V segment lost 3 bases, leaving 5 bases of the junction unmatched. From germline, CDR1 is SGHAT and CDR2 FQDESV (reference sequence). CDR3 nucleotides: TGTGCCAGCAGCTTGGGACAGGAACGTTCTGGGGCCAACGTCCTGACTTTC. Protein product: CASSLGQERSGANVLTF.

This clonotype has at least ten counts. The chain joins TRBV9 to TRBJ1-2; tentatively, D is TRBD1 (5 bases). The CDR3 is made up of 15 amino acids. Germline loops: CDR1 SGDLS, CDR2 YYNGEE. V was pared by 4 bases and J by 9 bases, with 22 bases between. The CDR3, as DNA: TGTGCCAGCAGCTCCACGGCAGGAGGGGATGAGAGCTACACCTTC. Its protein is CASSSTAGGDESYTF. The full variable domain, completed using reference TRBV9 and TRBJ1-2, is DSGVTQTPKHLITATGQRVTLRCSPRSGDLSVYWYQQSLDQGLQFLIQYYNGEERAKGNILERFSAQQFPDLHSELNLSSLELGDSALYFCASSSTAGGDESYTFGSGTRLTVV.

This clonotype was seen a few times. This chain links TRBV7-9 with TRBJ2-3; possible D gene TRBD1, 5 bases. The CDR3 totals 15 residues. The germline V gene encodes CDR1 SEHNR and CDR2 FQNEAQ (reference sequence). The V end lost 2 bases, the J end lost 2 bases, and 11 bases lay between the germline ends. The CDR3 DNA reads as TGTGCCAGCAGCTTAAATCAGGGCCCCACAGATACGCAGTATTTT. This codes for CASSLNQGPTDTQYF.

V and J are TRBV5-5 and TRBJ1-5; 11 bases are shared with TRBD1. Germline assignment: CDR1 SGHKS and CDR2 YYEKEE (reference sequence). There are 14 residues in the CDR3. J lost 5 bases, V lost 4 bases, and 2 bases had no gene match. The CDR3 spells CASSPDRGHQPQHF. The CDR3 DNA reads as TGTGCCAGCAGCCCGGACAGGGGGCATCAGCCCCAGCATTTT.

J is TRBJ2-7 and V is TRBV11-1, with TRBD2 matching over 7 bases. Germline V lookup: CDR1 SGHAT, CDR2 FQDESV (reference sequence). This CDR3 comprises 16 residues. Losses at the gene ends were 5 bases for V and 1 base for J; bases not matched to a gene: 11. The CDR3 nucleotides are TGTGCCAGCAGCCTAGGGGCTAGCGGCCCGTCCTACGAGCAGTACTTC. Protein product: CASSLGASGPSYEQYF.

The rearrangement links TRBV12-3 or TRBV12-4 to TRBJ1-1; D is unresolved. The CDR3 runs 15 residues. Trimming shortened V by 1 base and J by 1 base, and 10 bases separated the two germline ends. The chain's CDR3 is CASSLDGHQNTEAFF. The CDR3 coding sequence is TGTGCCAGCAGTTTAGACGGGCACCAGAACACTGAAGCTTTCTTT.

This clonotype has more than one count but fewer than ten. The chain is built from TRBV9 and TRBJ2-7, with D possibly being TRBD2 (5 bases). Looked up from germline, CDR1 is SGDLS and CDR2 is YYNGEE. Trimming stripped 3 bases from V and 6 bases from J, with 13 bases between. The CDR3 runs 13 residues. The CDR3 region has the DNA TGTGCCAGCAGCGCGACTAACCACGCCGAGCAGTACTTC. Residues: CASSATNHAEQYF.